A selection of T cell receptor beta chains follows, all from one sample in a study of T cells in pancreatic ductal adenocarcinoma. Clones were read by immunoSEQ multiplex PCR, and TCRdb kept only the in-frame ones, dropping some. The data show roughly 100,000 clones, with over 90% seen just once and roughly 3.1% held by the top ten. The sample taken for sequencing was PBMCs. Receptors were obtained from a human donor with pancreatic ductal adenocarcinoma. Each CDR3 is given with its conserved first and last residue. A D gene is named only where the DNA matches it firmly. Size is stated for part of the rows, as once, few or many counts, or as a class when the clone is expanded.

d_call j_call clone_size v_call cdr3_nt cdr3_aa
TRBD1 TRBJ1-2 - TRBV10-3 TGTGCCATCAGTGGCGGACAGGGGGGCTATGGCTACACCTTC CAISGGQGGYGYTF
- TRBJ2-3 - TRBV27 TGTGCCAGCAGTAGGGGCGGATTCACAGATACGCAGTATTTT CASSRGGFTDTQYF
- TRBJ2-3 - TRBV6-5 TGTGCCAGCACTCGACAGTCTAGCACAGATACGCAGTATTTT CASTRQSSTDTQYF
TRBD2 TRBJ2-2 - TRBV7-3 TGTGCCAGCAGCTTCAGCGGGGGTGCAGCCGGGGAGCTGTTTTTT CASSFSGGAAGELFF
- TRBJ2-3 - TRBV27 TGTGCCAGCAGTTCAATTAGGGGTACAGATACGCAGTATTTT CASSSIRGTDTQYF
- TRBJ1-3 once TRBV13 TGTGCCAGCAGCCAAAATGGAAACACCATATATTTT CASSQNGNTIYF
TRBD1 TRBJ1-4 - TRBV2 TGTGCCAGCCTGGCGGAGGGGGCTGGGGAAAAACTGTTTTTT CASLAEGAGEKLFF
- TRBJ1-2 - TRBV7-9 TGTGCCAGCAGCTGGACGGACACGGTCGGTGGCTACACCTTC CASSWTDTVGGYTF
- TRBJ2-7 - TRBV18 TGTGCCAGCTCAGCCACCCCGGGCGAGCAGTACTTC CASSATPGEQYF
- TRBJ2-7 - TRBV7-9 TGTGCCAGCAGCCAAACAACAGGGACCGAGCAGTACTTC CASSQTTGTEQYF
- TRBJ2-7 - TRBV18 TGTGCCAGCTCACCACTATCAGGGAAGGAGGGCGAGCAGTACTTC CASSPLSGKEGEQYF
- TRBJ2-5 - TRBV18 TGTGCCAGCTCACCTCGGGTGCAAGAGACCCAGTACTTC CASSPRVQETQYF